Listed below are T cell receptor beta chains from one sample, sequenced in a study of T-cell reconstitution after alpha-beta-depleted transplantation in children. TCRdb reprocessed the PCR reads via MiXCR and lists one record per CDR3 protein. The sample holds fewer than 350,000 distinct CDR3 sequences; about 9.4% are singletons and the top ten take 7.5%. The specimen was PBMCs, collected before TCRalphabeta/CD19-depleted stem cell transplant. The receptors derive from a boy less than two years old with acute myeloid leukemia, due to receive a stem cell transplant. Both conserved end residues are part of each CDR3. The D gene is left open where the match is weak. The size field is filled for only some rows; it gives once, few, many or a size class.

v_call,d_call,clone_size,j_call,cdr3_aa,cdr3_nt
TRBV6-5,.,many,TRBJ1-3,CASSYEAGGARRNTIYF,TGTGCCAGCAGTTACGAAGCGGGGGGGGCGCGAAGAAACACCATATATTTT
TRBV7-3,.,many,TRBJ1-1,CASSLSAEMNTEAFF,TGTGCCAGCAGCTTATCGGCAGAGATGAACACTGAAGCTTTCTTT
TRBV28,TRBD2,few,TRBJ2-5,CASSTTSGGRETQYF,TGTGCCAGCAGCACGACTAGCGGGGGGCGTGAGACCCAGTACTTC
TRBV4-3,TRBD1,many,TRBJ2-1,CASSQDRTGTLNEQFF,TGCGCCAGCAGCCAAGACCGGACAGGGACCCTCAATGAGCAGTTCTTC
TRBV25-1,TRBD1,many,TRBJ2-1,CASSFRDRAYNEQFF,TGTGCCAGCAGCTTTAGGGACAGGGCCTACAATGAGCAGTTCTTC
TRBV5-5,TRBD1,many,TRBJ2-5,CASSPGTGDETQYF,TGTGCCAGCAGCCCGGGGACAGGGGACGAGACCCAGTACTTC
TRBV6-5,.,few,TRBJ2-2,CASSYDTGVSFGELFF,TGTGCCAGCAGTTACGACACGGGCGTGAGTTTCGGGGAGCTGTTTTTT
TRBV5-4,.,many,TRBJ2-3,CASSLVLAPLYRDSQRTDTQYF,TGTGCCAGCAGCTTGGTGCTTGCACCACTGTACCGGGACTCCCAACGCACAGATACGCAGTATTTT
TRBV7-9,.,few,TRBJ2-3,CASSPYTHTQYF,TGTGCCAGCAGCCCATATACGCATACGCAGTATTTT
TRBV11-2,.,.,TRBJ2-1,CASRDKDFNEQFF,TGTGCCAGCAGAGACAAAGACTTCAATGAGCAGTTCTTC
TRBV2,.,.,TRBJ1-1,CASLQLGKAFF,TGTGCCAGCCTCCAGCTGGGGAAAGCTTTCTTT
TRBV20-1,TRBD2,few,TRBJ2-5,CSAVRSGGWGETQYF,TGCAGTGCCGTCCGTAGCGGGGGCTGGGGAGAGACCCAGTACTTC
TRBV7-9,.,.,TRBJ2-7,CASGDKGRYEQYF,TGTGCCAGCGGCGATAAGGGACGTTACGAGCAGTACTTC
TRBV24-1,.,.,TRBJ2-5,CATSDPGQGSLAGVETQYF,TGTGCCACCAGTGACCCGGGACAGGGGAGCCTAGCGGGAGTGGAGACCCAGTACTTC
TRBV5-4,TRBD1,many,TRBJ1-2,CASSLRDRGAGYGYTF,TGTGCCAGCAGCTTAAGGGACAGGGGAGCGGGCTATGGCTACACCTTC
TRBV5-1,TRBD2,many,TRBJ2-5,CASSRRSGTQETQYF,TGCGCCAGCAGCCGTCGTAGCGGGACTCAAGAGACCCAGTACTTC
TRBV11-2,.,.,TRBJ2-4,CASSLKSRILAKNIQYF,TGTGCCAGCAGCTTAAAATCTCGGATTCTAGCCAAAAACATTCAGTACTTC
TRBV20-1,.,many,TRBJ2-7,CSTGPQYEQYF,TGCAGTACGGGACCCCAGTACGAGCAGTACTTC
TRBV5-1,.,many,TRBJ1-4,CASSLGRVREKLFF,TGCGCCAGCAGCTTAGGACGGGTTAGGGAAAAACTGTTTTTT
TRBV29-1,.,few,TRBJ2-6,CSVWGYSGANVLTF,TGCAGCGTATGGGGGTACTCTGGGGCCAACGTCCTGACTTTC
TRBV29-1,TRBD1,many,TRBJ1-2,CSVKPLTGDYGYTF,TGCAGCGTGAAGCCTTTGACAGGGGATTATGGCTACACCTTC
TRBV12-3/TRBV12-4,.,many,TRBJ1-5,CASSLGDTNQPQHF,TGTGCCAGCAGTTTAGGGGACACCAATCAGCCCCAGCATTTT
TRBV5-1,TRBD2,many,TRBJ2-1,CASSLILAGALDEQFF,TGCGCCAGCAGCTTGATCCTAGCGGGAGCGTTAGATGAGCAGTTCTTC
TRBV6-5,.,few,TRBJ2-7,CASSYRGRSAYEQYF,TGTGCCAGCAGTTACAGAGGCCGCTCAGCCTACGAGCAGTACTTC
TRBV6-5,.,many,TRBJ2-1,CASSSGFFREQFF,TGTGCCAGCAGTTCCGGGTTCTTCCGGGAGCAGTTCTTC
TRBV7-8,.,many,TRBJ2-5,CASSSNGWGPGETQYF,TGTGCCAGCAGCTCCAACGGTTGGGGTCCGGGGGAGACCCAGTACTTC
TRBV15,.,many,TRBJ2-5,CATSRAWVQETQYF,TGTGCCACCAGCAGAGCATGGGTTCAAGAGACCCAGTACTTC
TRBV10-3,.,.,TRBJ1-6,CAISEDYNSPLHF,TGTGCCATCAGTGAGGATTATAATTCACCCCTCCACTTT